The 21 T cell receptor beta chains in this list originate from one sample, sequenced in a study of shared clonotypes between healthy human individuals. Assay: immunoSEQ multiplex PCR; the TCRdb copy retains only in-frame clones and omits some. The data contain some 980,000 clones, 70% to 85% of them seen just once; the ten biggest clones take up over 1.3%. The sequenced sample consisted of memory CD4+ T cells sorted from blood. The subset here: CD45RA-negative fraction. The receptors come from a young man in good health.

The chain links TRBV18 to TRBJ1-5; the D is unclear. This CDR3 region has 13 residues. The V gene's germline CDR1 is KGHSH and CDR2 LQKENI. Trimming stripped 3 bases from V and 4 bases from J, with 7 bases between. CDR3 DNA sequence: TGTGCCAGCTCACCCGAACGAAATCAGCCCCAGCATTTT. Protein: CASSPERNQPQHF.

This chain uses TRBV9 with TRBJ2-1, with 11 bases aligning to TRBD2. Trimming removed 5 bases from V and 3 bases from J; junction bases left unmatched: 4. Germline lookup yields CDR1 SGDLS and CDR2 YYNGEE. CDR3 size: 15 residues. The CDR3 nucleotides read TGTGCCAGCAGTGCTCTAGCGGGAGGCTACAATGAGCAGTTCTTC. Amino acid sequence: CASSALAGGYNEQFF.

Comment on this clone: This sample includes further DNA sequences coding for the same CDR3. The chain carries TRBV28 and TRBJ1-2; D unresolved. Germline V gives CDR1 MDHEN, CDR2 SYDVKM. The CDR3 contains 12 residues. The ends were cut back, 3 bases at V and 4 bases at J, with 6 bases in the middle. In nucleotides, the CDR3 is TGTGCCAGCAGTTTTCGGGGCTATGGCTACACCTTC. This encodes CASSFRGYGYTF.

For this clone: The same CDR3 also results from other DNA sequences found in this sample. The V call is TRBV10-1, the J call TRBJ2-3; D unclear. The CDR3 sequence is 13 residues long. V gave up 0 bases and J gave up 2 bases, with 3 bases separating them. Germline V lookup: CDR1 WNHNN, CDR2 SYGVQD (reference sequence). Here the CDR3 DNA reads TGCGCCAGCAGTGAGTCTTCCACAGATACGCAGTATTTT. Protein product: CASSESSTDTQYF.

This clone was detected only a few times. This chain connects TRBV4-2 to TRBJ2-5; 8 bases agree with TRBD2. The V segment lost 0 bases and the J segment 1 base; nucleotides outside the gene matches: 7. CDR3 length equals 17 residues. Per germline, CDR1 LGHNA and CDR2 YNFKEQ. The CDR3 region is CASSQDHSGGGQETQYF. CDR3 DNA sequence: TGTGCCAGCAGCCAAGATCACTCGGGAGGGGGCCAAGAGACCCAGTACTTC.

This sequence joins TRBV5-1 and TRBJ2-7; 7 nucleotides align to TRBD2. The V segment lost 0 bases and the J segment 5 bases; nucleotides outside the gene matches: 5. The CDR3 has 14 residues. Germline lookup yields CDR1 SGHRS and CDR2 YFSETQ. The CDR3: CASSLEIGTNEQYF. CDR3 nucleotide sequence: TGCGCCAGCAGCTTGGAGATTGGGACTAACGAGCAGTACTTC.

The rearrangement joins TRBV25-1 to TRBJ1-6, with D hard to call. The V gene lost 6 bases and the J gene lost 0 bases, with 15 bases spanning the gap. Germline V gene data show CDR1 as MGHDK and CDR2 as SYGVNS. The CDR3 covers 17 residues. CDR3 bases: TGTGCCAGCAGCACCGGAGTGGGGAGCTCCTATAATTCACCCCTCCACTTT. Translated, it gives CASSTGVGSSYNSPLHF.

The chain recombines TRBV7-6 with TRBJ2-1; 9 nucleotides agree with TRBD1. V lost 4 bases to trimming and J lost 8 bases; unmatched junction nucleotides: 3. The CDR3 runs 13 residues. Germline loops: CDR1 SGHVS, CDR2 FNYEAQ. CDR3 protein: CASSWGQGDEQFF. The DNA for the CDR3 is TGTGCCAGCAGCTGGGGACAGGGCGATGAGCAGTTCTTC.

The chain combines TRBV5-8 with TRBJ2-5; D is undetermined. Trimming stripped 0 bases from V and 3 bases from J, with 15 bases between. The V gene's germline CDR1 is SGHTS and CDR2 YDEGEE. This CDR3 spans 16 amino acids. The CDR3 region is CASSLAWGNGKETQYF. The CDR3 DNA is TGTGCCAGCAGCTTGGCCTGGGGAAATGGTAAAGAGACCCAGTACTTC.

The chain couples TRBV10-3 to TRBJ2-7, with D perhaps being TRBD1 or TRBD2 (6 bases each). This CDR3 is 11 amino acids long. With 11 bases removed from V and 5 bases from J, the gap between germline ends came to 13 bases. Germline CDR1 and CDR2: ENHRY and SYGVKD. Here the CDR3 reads CASRRGDEQYF. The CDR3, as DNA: TGTGCCTCCAGGAGGGGGGACGAGCAGTACTTC.

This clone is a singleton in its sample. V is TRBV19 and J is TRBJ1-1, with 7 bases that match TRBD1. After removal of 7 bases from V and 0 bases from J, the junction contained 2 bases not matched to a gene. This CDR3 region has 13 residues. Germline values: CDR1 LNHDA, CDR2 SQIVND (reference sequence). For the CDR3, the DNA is TGTGCCAGTACGGACAGGATGAACACTGAAGCTTTCTTT. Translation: CASTDRMNTEAFF.

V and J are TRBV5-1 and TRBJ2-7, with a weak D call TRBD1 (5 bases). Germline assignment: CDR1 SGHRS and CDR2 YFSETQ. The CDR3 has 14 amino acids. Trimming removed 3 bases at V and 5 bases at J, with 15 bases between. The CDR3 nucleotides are TGCGCCAGCAGCTCCCAGACAGACTTAGACGAGCAGTACTTC. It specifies CASSSQTDLDEQYF.

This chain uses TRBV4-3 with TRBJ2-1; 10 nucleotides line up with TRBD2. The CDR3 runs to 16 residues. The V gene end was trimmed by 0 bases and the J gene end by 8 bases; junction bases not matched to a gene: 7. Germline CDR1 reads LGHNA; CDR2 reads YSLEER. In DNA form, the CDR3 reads TGCGCCAGCAGCCAAGATCCGGGACTAGCGTTAGATGAGCAGTTCTTC. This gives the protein CASSQDPGLALDEQFF.

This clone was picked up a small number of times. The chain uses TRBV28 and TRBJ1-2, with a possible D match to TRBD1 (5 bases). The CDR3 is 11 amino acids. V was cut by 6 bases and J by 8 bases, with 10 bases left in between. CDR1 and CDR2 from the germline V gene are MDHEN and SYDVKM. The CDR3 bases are TGTGCCAGCAGGATCGGGGGAGGCTACACCTTC. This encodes CASRIGGGYTF.

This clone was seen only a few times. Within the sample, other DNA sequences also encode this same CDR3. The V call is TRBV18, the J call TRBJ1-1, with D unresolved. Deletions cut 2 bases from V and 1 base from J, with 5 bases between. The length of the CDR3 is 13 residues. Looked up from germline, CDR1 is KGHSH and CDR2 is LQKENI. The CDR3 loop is CASSPVPNTEAFF. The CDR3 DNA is TGTGCCAGCTCACCAGTTCCGAACACTGAAGCTTTCTTT. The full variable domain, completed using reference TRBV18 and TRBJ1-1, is NAGVMQNPRHLVRRRGQEARLRCSPMKGHSHVYWYRQLPEEGLKFMVYLQKENIIDESGMPKERFSAEFPKEGPSILRIQQVVRGDSAAYFCASSPVPNTEAFFGQGTRLTVV.

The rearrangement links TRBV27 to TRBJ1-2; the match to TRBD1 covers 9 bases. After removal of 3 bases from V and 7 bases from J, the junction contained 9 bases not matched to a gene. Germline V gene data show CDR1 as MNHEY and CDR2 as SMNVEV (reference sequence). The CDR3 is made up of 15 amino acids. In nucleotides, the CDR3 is TGTGCCAGCAGTTTCCGAGGGACAGGGACAGTTGGCTACACCTTC. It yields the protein CASSFRGTGTVGYTF.

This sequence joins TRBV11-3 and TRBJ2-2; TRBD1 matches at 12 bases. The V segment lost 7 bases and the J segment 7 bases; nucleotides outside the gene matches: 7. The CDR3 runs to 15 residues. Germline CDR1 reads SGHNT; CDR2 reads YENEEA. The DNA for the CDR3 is TGTGCCAGCAACAAGGGACAGGGGGCGGTCGGGGAGCTGTTTTTT. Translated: CASNKGQGAVGELFF.

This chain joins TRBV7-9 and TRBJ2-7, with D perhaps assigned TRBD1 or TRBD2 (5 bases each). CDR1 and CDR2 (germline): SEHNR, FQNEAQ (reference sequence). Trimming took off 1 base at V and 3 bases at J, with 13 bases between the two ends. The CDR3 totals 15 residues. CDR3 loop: CASSLGGLGDYEQYF. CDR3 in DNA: TGTGCCAGCAGCTTAGGGGGCCTGGGGGACTACGAGCAGTACTTC.

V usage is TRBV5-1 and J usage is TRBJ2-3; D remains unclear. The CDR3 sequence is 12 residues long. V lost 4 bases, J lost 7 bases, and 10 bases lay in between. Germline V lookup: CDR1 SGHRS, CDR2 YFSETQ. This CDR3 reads CASSPELYTQYF. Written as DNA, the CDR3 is TGCGCCAGCAGCCCAGAGTTGTATACGCAGTATTTT.

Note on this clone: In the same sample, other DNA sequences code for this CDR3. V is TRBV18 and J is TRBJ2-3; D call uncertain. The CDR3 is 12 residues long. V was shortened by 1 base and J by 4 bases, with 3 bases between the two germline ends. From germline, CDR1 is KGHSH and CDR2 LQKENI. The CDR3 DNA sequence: TGTGCCAGCTCACCACAGTCAGATACGCAGTATTTT. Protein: CASSPQSDTQYF.

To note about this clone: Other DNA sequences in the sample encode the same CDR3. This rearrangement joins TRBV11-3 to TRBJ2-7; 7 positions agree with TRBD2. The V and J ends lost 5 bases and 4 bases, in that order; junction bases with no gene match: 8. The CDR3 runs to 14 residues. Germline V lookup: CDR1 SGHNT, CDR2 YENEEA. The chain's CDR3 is CASSPGGGSYEQYF. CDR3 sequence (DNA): TGTGCCAGCAGCCCCGGAGGCGGGAGTTACGAGCAGTACTTC.